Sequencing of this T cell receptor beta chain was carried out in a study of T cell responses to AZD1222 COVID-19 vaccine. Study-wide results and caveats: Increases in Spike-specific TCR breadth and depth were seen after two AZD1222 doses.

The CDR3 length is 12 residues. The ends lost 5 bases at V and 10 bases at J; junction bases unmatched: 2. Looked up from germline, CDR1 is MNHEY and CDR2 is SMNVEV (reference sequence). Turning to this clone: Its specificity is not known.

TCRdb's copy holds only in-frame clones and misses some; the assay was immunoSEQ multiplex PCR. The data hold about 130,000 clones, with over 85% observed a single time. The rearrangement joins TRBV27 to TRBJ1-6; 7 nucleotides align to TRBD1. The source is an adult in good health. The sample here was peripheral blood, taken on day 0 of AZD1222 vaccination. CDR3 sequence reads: CASSTGESPLHF. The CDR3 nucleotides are TGTGCCAGCAGTACAGGGGAATCACCCCTCCACTTT.